The sequence of this T cell receptor (beta chain) was determined in a study of blood T cell repertoires in COVID-19. The overall study: Samples of COVID-19 (acute and convalescent) were obtained from the United States, Italy and Spain.

Methods used by the authors: Nucleated cell number was recorded as an estimate derived from reference gene primer amplification. The method was immunoSEQ multiplex PCR; TCRdb's version includes in-frame clones alone and lacks a portion of them. From that table come the V and J calls and clone size; the DNA was used to work out D and trimming. The repertoire has roughly 280,000 clones, 80% to 95% of them found once; the top ten carry 2.8%. Participant reports of clinical history set cohort assignment. Individuals in the exposed group had encountered a COVID-19 case within 2 weeks preceding study entry. V lost 1 base to trimming and J lost 1 base, with 5 bases between them. This CDR3 is built from 14 residues. Germline CDR1 is SGHVS and CDR2 is FQNEAQ.

The chain uses TRBV7-8 and TRBJ1-3; D ambiguous. The sequence was obtained from a man in his forties or fifties who had been exposed to COVID-19. Specimen: PBMCs or T cells enriched from blood (not recorded which). Written as DNA, the CDR3 is TGTGCCAGCAGCTTAGGGCAGTCTGGAAACACCATATATTTT. Translating it yields CASSLGQSGNTIYF.